Included here is one TCR beta chain sequence, with context. Its antigen remains unidentified. Trimming took off 7 bases at V and 5 bases at J, with 18 bases between the two ends. The V gene's germline CDR1 is ENHRY and CDR2 SYGVKD. The CDR3 runs to 14 residues. TCRdb processed the reads anew with MiXCR; each CDR3 protein has one entry. The sample lists more than 60,000 distinct CDR3 sequences, 45% to 50% occurring once. This sample is part of a study of type 1 regulatory T cells. Overall study context: An in vitro protocol generated T-allo10, a Tr1-enriched, alloantigen-specific CD4 T cell product.

The study, taken as a whole, reports: Compared with non-type 1 regulatory T cells, type 1 regulatory T cells showed a more restricted TCR repertoire.

The sequencing sample was made of cultured non-Tr1 T cells, either the whole culture or a sorted T cell fraction (not recorded which). The TCR comes from a human donor in good health. The chain links TRBV10-3 to TRBJ2-7; no firm D call. In DNA, the CDR3 is TGTGCCATCAAACAGACGGGTATTTCCAACGAGCAGTACTTC. Residues: CAIKQTGISNEQYF.